Shown below are 18 T cell receptor beta chains from a single sample sequenced in a study of T cells in Graves' hyperthyroidism and ophthalmopathy. RNA transcripts served as the template for amplifying TCR beta CDR3 regions. When the TCR CDR3 underwent first-round RT-PCR, the HTBI primer set was used. One entry per CDR3 protein, called by TCRdb with MiXCR from the multiplex PCR reads. The sample includes some 560,000 distinct CDR3 sequences, 11% to 15% seen only once; the top ten take approximately 15%. Sequences were obtained from blood. These TCRs come from a woman aged 40-49 years with Graves' hyperthyroidism.

This clonotype was seen ten or more times. This sequence joins TRBV7-2 and TRBJ1-2; D is perhaps TRBD1 (5 bases). Germline CDR1 reads SGHTA; CDR2 reads FQGNSA. The V end was cut by 1 base, the J end by 4 bases, with 13 bases between. The CDR3 extends over 15 amino acids. The CDR3 protein is CASSLDGGAGYGYTF. The CDR3 coding sequence is TGTGCCAGCAGCTTAGATGGAGGGGCCGGCTATGGCTACACCTTC.

J is TRBJ2-5 and V is TRBV5-6; 14 positions agree with TRBD2. Looked up from germline, CDR1 is SGHDT and CDR2 is YYEEEE. Trimming cost V 4 bases and J 4 bases; bases outside gene matches: 6. The CDR3 is 16 amino acids. CDR3 protein: CASSTPGLAGAETQYF. The CDR3 DNA is TGTGCCAGCAGCACTCCGGGACTAGCGGGAGCAGAGACCCAGTACTTC. Complete variable domain (other parts from reference TRBV5-6 and TRBJ2-5): DAGVTQSPTHLIKTRGQQVTLRCSPKSGHDTVSWYQQALGQGPQFIFQYYEEEERQRGNFPDRFSGHQFPNYSSELNVNALLLGDSALYLCASSTPGLAGAETQYFGPGTRLLVL.

This clonotype was picked up many times. The V call is TRBV7-2, the J call TRBJ1-1; D uncertain. V was cut by 4 bases and J by 7 bases, with 7 bases left in between. Germline CDR1 is SGHTA and CDR2 is FQGNSA. This CDR3 contains 11 residues. This CDR3 reads CASSWASEAFF. The CDR3 region has the DNA TGTGCCAGCAGCTGGGCCAGTGAAGCTTTCTTT.

For the CDR3, the DNA is TGTGCCAGCAGCTTAACAGGCCTACACACAGATACGCAGTATTTT. It specifies CASSLTGLHTDTQYF. The chain is built from TRBV7-3 and TRBJ2-3; no definite D call. V lost 0 bases and J lost 2, with 9 bases in between. Looked up from germline, CDR1 is SGHTA and CDR2 is FQGTGA. The CDR3 has 15 amino acids.

The rearrangement uses TRBV7-3 and TRBJ2-3; D is tentatively TRBD1 or TRBD2 (6 bases each). CDR3 size: 14 residues. The V end was cut by 4 bases, the J end by 5 bases, with 13 bases between. Germline CDR1 and CDR2: SGHTA and FQGTGA. CDR3 DNA: TGTGCCAGCAGCTCAACGGGGGCGGGAGATACGCAGTATTTT. Translated: CASSSTGAGDTQYF. Drawing the rest from reference TRBV7-3 and TRBJ2-3, the complete variable domain is GAGVSQTPSNKVTEKGKYVELRCDPISGHTALYWYRQSLGQGPEFLIYFQGTGAADDSGLPNDRFFAVRPEGSVSTLKIQRTERGDSAVYLCASSSTGAGDTQYFGPGTRLTVL.

The chain recombines TRBV13 with TRBJ2-1; possible D gene TRBD1, 5 bases. CDR1 is PRHDT and CDR2 is FYEKMQ in the germline V gene (reference sequence). Trimming shortened V by 4 bases and J by 6 bases, and 7 bases separated the two germline ends. The CDR3 is 12 amino acids. CDR3 sequence (DNA): TGTGCCAGCAGCTACAGGCCCAATGAGCAGTTCTTC. The encoded protein is CASSYRPNEQFF.

This clonotype came up a few times. The chain has TRBV6-1 and TRBJ2-7, with 8 bases lining up with TRBD2. J lost 3 bases, V lost 5 bases, and 12 bases had no gene match. This CDR3 spans 16 amino acids. Germline-derived CDR1 and CDR2 are MNHNS and SASEGT. The CDR3 DNA reads as TGTGCCAGCAGTTTACTAGCGGATAGGACTCACTACGAGCAGTACTTC. Translation: CASSLLADRTHYEQYF.

This clonotype was seen repeatedly, ten times or more. This chain connects TRBV7-2 to TRBJ2-5; D remains unclear. The CDR3 extends over 14 amino acids. The V end was cut by 1 base, the J end by 2 bases, with 8 bases between. Germline CDR1 and CDR2: SGHTA and FQGNSA. CDR3 amino acids: CASSLEGVQETQYF. The DNA of the CDR3 is TGTGCCAGCAGCTTAGAGGGCGTACAAGAGACCCAGTACTTC.

This clonotype was counted a few times. The chain couples TRBV19 to TRBJ2-2; 7 bases are a match to TRBD1. From germline, CDR1 is LNHDA and CDR2 SQIVND (reference sequence). The CDR3 has 15 residues. With 3 bases clipped from V and 7 bases from J, the junction kept 8 bases outside the gene matches. In DNA form, the CDR3 reads TGTGCCAGTAGTATGGCACAGGGGACAAGCGGGGAGCTGTTTTTT. Amino acid sequence: CASSMAQGTSGELFF.

The table lists this clonotype with many counts. This chain uses TRBV3-1 with TRBJ1-2, with 8 positions matching TRBD1. This CDR3 contains 16 residues. V lost 4 bases to trimming and J lost 4 bases; unmatched junction nucleotides: 11. CDR1 is LGHDT, CDR2 YNNKEL, per germline (reference sequence). The CDR3 is CASSPTGEQKLYGYTF. The CDR3 bases are TGTGCCAGCAGCCCGACAGGGGAACAGAAGCTCTATGGCTACACCTTC.

This chain uses TRBV14 with TRBJ2-7; TRBD1 aligns across 7 bases. Germline V gene sequence: CDR1 SGHDN, CDR2 FVKESK. CDR3 size: 16 residues. J gave up 0 bases and V 3 bases, and 8 bases lay outside the gene matches. The CDR3 loop is CASSQTGQENSYEQYF. CDR3 nucleotides: TGTGCCAGCAGCCAGACCGGACAGGAGAACTCCTACGAGCAGTACTTC.

In this sample, this clonotype turned up many times. CDR3 region: CASSPDRGVGSYEQYF. CDR3 sequence (DNA): TGTGCCAGCAGTCCTGACAGGGGGGTCGGCTCCTACGAGCAGTACTTC. The chain carries TRBV27 and TRBJ2-7; TRBD1 aligns across 9 bases. Per the germline V gene, CDR1 is MNHEY and CDR2 is SMNVEV (reference sequence). Germline trimming cut 5 bases from V and 0 bases from J; bases unmatched to any gene: 8. CDR3 length: 16 amino acids.

This clonotype was recorded at least ten times. The gene calls are TRBV7-9 and TRBJ2-1; either TRBD1 or TRBD2 may supply D (6 bases each). Germline V lookup: CDR1 SEHNR, CDR2 FQNEAQ (reference sequence). Trimming shortened V by 5 bases and J by 6 bases, and 11 bases separated the two germline ends. The CDR3 contains 13 residues. The CDR3 loop is CASSPGGGNEQFF. The DNA for the CDR3 is TGTGCCAGCAGCCCCGGAGGGGGCAATGAGCAGTTCTTC.

This clonotype has at least ten counts. J is TRBJ2-7 and V is TRBV20-1, with TRBD2 identical over 9 bases. Germline V lookup: CDR1 DFQATT, CDR2 SNEGSKA (reference sequence). The CDR3 has 13 residues. Unmatched junction bases numbered 7, after V lost 5 bases and J lost 5 bases. The CDR3 nucleotides read TGCAGTGCTTTAGCGGGAGTGGTCCACGAGCAGTACTTC. This translates into CSALAGVVHEQYF.

Ten or more counts support this clonotype. The chain combines TRBV9 with TRBJ2-2; D unresolved. The V gene lost 0 bases and the J gene lost 3 bases, with 6 bases spanning the gap. Germline loops: CDR1 SGDLS, CDR2 YYNGEE. This CDR3 is built from 14 residues. CDR3 coding DNA: TGTGCCAGCAGCGTAGAAGGTCACACCGGGGAGCTGTTTTTT. It codes for CASSVEGHTGELFF.

This chain links TRBV28 with TRBJ1-2; D unclear. The CDR3 runs to 13 residues. V dropped 6 bases and J dropped 3 bases, with 11 bases sitting between them. Per the germline V gene, CDR1 is MDHEN and CDR2 is SYDVKM. CDR3 loop: CASSTGRHYGYTF. In DNA, the CDR3 is TGTGCCAGCAGCACCGGACGGCACTATGGCTACACCTTC.

This sequence joins TRBV30 and TRBJ1-3, with a weak D call TRBD1 (5 bases). V gave up 3 bases and J gave up 15 bases, with 18 bases separating them. The CDR3 covers 12 residues. From germline, CDR1 is GTSNPN and CDR2 SVGIG (reference sequence). CDR3 nucleotide sequence: TGTGCCTGGAGCCCGGGACTAGCGGGAAGATATTTT. It codes for CAWSPGLAGRYF.

This clonotype was recorded many times. The DNA for the CDR3 is TGTGCCAGCAGCCAAGACATGAACACTGAAGCTTTCTTT. It is translated as CASSQDMNTEAFF. The genes are TRBV3-1 and TRBJ1-1; D not resolved. The CDR3 is made up of 13 amino acids. Germline CDR1 and CDR2: LGHDT and YNNKEL (reference sequence). V shed 0 bases and J shed 0 bases, with 2 bases lying between them. Filled out from reference TRBV3-1 and TRBJ1-1, the complete variable domain reads DTAVSQTPKYLVTQMGNDKSIKCEQNLGHDTMYWYKQDSKKFLKIMFSYNNKELIINETVPNRFSPKSPDKAHLNLHINSLELGDSAVYFCASSQDMNTEAFFGQGTRLTVV.